A single sample gave rise to the 19 T cell receptor beta chains below, sequenced in a study of blood T cell repertoires in COVID-19. Profiling relied on immunoSEQ multiplex PCR, and the TCRdb table lists in-frame clones only, not all of them. The sample includes 120,000 or so clones, approximately 80% of them seen just once. The sequencing input was peripheral blood. The origin of the receptors is a man aged 65-85 years with acute or convalescent COVID-19.

The J gene is TRBJ2-5, the V gene TRBV3-1 (or the pseudogene TRBV3-2); 7 bases fit TRBD2. Trimming removed 4 bases from V and 4 bases from J; junction bases left unmatched: 9. The CDR3 totals 15 residues. The germline V gene has CDR1 LGHDT and CDR2 YNNKEL (reference sequence). The DNA for the CDR3 is TGTGCCAGCAGCCGATCCCGGACTAGGCGAGAGACCCAGTACTTC. Amino acid sequence: CASSRSRTRRETQYF.

This clone was detected a few times. V is TRBV6-5 and J is TRBJ2-2, with no clear D. Per germline, CDR1 MNHEY and CDR2 SVGAGI. Trimming removed 0 bases at V and 10 bases at J, with 9 bases between. The CDR3 consists of 13 residues. Here the CDR3 DNA reads TGTGCCAGCAGTTACTCCAGGTCGTTGGAGCTGTTTTTT. It yields the protein CASSYSRSLELFF.

This clone has a handful of counts. The rearrangement joins TRBV10-3 to TRBJ1-1, with D perhaps matching TRBD1 (6 bases). CDR3 length: 15 residues. Trimming removed 6 bases at V and 5 bases at J, with 19 bases between. In germline, CDR1 is ENHRY, CDR2 SYGVKD. CDR3 amino acids: CAIRPEDTQGTEAFF. CDR3 DNA: TGTGCCATCAGGCCCGAGGACACTCAGGGGACTGAAGCTTTCTTT.

In the case of this clone: This sample includes further DNA sequences coding for the same CDR3. The chain combines TRBV28 with TRBJ1-6; tentative D call: TRBD1 (5 bases). This CDR3 has 14 amino acids. Trimming shortened V by 2 bases and J by 4 bases, and 6 bases separated the two germline ends. Germline CDR1 MDHEN, CDR2 SYDVKM. As DNA, the CDR3 is TGTGCCAGCAGTTTAGGGGGGTATAATTCACCCCTCCACTTT. Protein product: CASSLGGYNSPLHF. The whole variable domain, filled in from reference TRBV28 and TRBJ1-6, reads DVKVTQSSRYLVKRTGEKVFLECVQDMDHENMFWYRQDPGLGLRLIYFSYDVKMKEKGDIPEGYSVSREKKERFSLILESASTNQTSMYLCASSLGGYNSPLHFGNGTRLTVT.

This chain links TRBV14 with TRBJ2-7; TRBD1 aligns across 10 bases. This CDR3 has 13 residues. V lost 4 bases, J lost 3 bases, and 0 bases stayed unmatched. Germline V gene sequence: CDR1 SGHDN, CDR2 FVKESK. CDR3 residues: CASSRTGGYEQYF. CDR3 sequence (DNA): TGTGCCAGCAGCCGGACAGGGGGCTACGAGCAGTACTTC.

J is TRBJ1-6 and V is TRBV2; 8 bases line up with TRBD1. V shed 7 bases, J shed 2 bases, and the junction held 4 bases outside the gene matches. The CDR3 spans 15 residues. CDR1 and CDR2 from the germline V gene are SNHLY and FYNNEI. CDR3 nucleotide sequence: TGTGCCAGCAAATCGGACAGGGCCTATAATTCACCCCTCCACTTT. Its protein product is CASKSDRAYNSPLHF.

This sequence joins TRBV28 and TRBJ1-2; 7 bases map to TRBD1. The V gene end was trimmed by 2 bases and the J gene end by 3 bases; junction bases not matched to a gene: 9. This CDR3 has 16 amino acids. Germline V gives CDR1 MDHEN, CDR2 SYDVKM. The CDR3 sequence is CASSLGGTEPYYGYTF. CDR3 coding DNA: TGTGCCAGCAGTTTAGGGGGGACAGAACCTTACTATGGCTACACCTTC.

The J gene is TRBJ2-1, the V gene TRBV3-1 (or the pseudogene TRBV3-2); TRBD1 agrees at 7 bases. Germline V lookup: CDR1 LGHDT, CDR2 YNNKEL (reference sequence). The CDR3 is 15 residues long. V shed 4 bases and J 3 bases; nucleotides not matched to a gene: 6. The CDR3 bases are TGTGCCAGCAGCCCTACGGGACAGAACTACAATGAGCAGTTCTTC. Amino acids: CASSPTGQNYNEQFF.

This clone was recorded only once. The rearrangement uses TRBV19 and TRBJ1-5; D unclear. CDR1 is LNHDA, CDR2 SQIVND, per germline (reference sequence). The V and J ends lost 1 base and 5 bases respectively, with 6 bases between them. The CDR3 loop spans 13 amino acids. The CDR3 is CASSIAGYQPQHF. The CDR3 DNA is TGTGCCAGTAGTATAGCGGGGTATCAGCCCCAGCATTTT.

The chain joins TRBV11-2 to TRBJ2-7; D possibly corresponds to TRBD2 (6 bases). V was trimmed by 2 bases and J by 4 bases, leaving 6 bases between them. The CDR3 contains 12 residues. The germline V gene encodes CDR1 SGHAT and CDR2 FQNNGV. The CDR3 region is CASSLSGYEQYF. CDR3 DNA: TGTGCCAGCAGCTTAAGCGGGTACGAGCAGTACTTC.

This chain connects TRBV5-5 to TRBJ1-2; 9 bases fit TRBD1. Germline V gives CDR1 SGHKS, CDR2 YYEKEE (reference sequence). This CDR3 is built from 16 residues. The trim removed 0 bases at V and 0 bases at J, leaving 3 bases unmatched. The CDR3, as DNA: TGTGCCAGCAGCTTGGGGACAGGGGTAGCTAACTATGGCTACACCTTC. Translation gives CASSLGTGVANYGYTF.

This clone has more than one count but fewer than ten. This rearrangement joins TRBV21-1 to TRBJ2-7; TRBD1 was called by the table and not checked on the DNA. TRBV21-1 is deemed a pseudogene. The CDR3 is 14 amino acids. DNA for the CDR3: TGTGCCAGCAGCAAAGGGGGCCACAGATACGAGCAGTACTTC. Residues: CASSKGGHRYEQYF.

The CDR3 DNA reads TGTGCCAGCAGCCAAGATCTGAACAGCTATGGCTACACCTTC. This translates into CASSQDLNSYGYTF. The chain has TRBV4-2 and TRBJ1-2; no definite D call. Germline V gives CDR1 LGHNA, CDR2 YNFKEQ. V was pared by 0 bases and J by 4 bases, with 9 bases between. This CDR3 spans 14 amino acids.

The genes are TRBV30 and TRBJ1-3; 9 bases fit TRBD1. Per germline, CDR1 GTSNPN and CDR2 SVGIG (reference sequence). The V and J ends lost 5 bases and 0 bases, in that order; junction bases with no gene match: 2. There are 14 residues in the CDR3. CDR3 residues: CAWGQGNSGNTIYF. The CDR3 DNA reads TGTGCCTGGGGACAGGGGAACTCTGGAAACACCATATATTTT.

The chain carries TRBV10-3 and TRBJ1-2; 9 bases fit TRBD1. The CDR3 is made up of 15 amino acids. V lost 3 bases, J lost 4 bases, and 6 bases stayed unmatched. CDR1 is ENHRY and CDR2 is SYGVKD in the germline V gene. DNA of the CDR3: TGTGCCATCAGTGATTCTGGGACAGGGACCTATGGCTACACCTTC. It codes for CAISDSGTGTYGYTF.

The V gene is TRBV11-3, the J gene TRBJ1-6; D is unresolved. Germline V lookup: CDR1 SGHNT, CDR2 YENEEA. This CDR3 is 13 amino acids long. V shed 5 bases and J shed 6 bases, with 8 bases lying between them. In DNA form, the CDR3 reads TGTGCCAGCAGCGCGGCTCTTAATTCACCCCTCCACTTT. Protein sequence: CASSAALNSPLHF. Full variable domain (rest looked up from reference TRBV11-3 and TRBJ1-6): EAGVVQSPRYKIIEKKQPVAFWCNPISGHNTLYWYLQNLGQGPELLIRYENEEAVDDSQLPKDRFSAERLKGVDSTLKIQPAELGDSAVYLCASSAALNSPLHFGNGTRLTVT.

The chain uses TRBV4-2 and TRBJ2-3; 7 bases map to TRBD2. Germline V gene sequence: CDR1 LGHNA, CDR2 YNFKEQ. Unmatched junction bases numbered 6, after V lost 0 bases and J lost 6 bases. This CDR3 spans 15 amino acids. The CDR3 DNA reads TGTGCCAGCAGCCAAGAACAGCGGGGCCGGGATACGCAGTATTTT. This translates into CASSQEQRGRDTQYF.

The V call is TRBV6-5, the J call TRBJ1-6; D uncertain. Germline V CDR1 and CDR2: MNHEY, SVGAGI. This CDR3 has 15 residues. Deletions cut 0 bases from V and 11 bases from J, with 14 bases between. The CDR3 DNA follows: TGTGCCAGCAGTTACTCCCGGACCGGGGTCCCACCCCTCCACTTT. It encodes CASSYSRTGVPPLHF.

The chain couples TRBV28 to TRBJ1-1, with a possible D match to TRBD1 (6 bases). Looked up from germline, CDR1 is MDHEN and CDR2 is SYDVKM. V was trimmed by 4 bases and J by 1 base, leaving 13 bases between them. The CDR3 extends over 15 amino acids. The CDR3 sequence is CASSSVGTPNTEAFF. Written as DNA, the CDR3 is TGTGCCAGCAGTTCGGTTGGGACACCGAACACTGAAGCTTTCTTT.